One T cell receptor beta chain is described in this entry. The germline V gene has CDR1 DFQATT and CDR2 SNEGSKA (reference sequence). V shed 5 bases and J shed 4 bases, with 20 bases lying between them. This CDR3 is 15 amino acids long. This sample was included in a study of T-cell reconstitution after alpha-beta-depleted transplantation in children. Unique molecular identifiers were used to barcode this TCRbeta library. One entry per CDR3 protein results from TCRdb running MiXCR on the PCR reads. The sample has 500,000 to 600,000 distinct CDR3 sequences; 18% are singletons. This sample comprised PBMCs from the stem cell graft donor, obtained from the stem cell graft. The source is a human donor who donated a stem cell graft to a child with acute lymphoblastic leukemia. V is TRBV20-1 and J is TRBJ1-2; TRBD1 might be the D (5 bases). The CDR3 region is CSAEYYSQGSYGYTF. The CDR3 nucleotides are TGCAGTGCTGAGTACTATTCTCAGGGAAGCTATGGCTACACCTTC.